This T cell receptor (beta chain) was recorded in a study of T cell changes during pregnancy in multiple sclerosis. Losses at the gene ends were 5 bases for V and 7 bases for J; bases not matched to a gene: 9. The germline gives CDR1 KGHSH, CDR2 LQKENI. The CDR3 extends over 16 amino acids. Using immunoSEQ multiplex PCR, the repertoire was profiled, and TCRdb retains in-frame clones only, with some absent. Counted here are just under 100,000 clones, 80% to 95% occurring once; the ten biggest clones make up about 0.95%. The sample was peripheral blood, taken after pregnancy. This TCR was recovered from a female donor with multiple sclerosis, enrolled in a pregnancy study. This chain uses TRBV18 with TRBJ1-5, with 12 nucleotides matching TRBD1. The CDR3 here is CASSSSGQGAAQPQHF. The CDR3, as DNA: TGTGCCAGCTCATCGTCGGGACAGGGGGCAGCGCAGCCCCAGCATTTT.